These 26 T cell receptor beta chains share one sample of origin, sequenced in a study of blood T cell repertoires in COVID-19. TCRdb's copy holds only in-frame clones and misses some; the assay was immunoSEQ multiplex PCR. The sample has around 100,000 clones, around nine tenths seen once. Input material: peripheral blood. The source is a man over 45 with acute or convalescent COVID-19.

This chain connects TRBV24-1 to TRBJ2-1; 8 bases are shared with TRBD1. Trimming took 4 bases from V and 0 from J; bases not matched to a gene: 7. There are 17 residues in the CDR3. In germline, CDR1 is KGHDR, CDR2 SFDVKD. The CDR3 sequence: CATSDPQGAGSYNEQFF. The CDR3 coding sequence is TGTGCCACCAGTGACCCCCAGGGGGCTGGCTCCTACAATGAGCAGTTCTTC.

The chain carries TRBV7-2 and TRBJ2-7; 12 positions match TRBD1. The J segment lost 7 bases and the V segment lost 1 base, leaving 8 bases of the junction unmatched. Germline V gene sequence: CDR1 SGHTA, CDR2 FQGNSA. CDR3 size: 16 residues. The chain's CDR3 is CASSLDLGQGAGEQYF. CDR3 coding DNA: TGTGCCAGCAGCTTAGACTTGGGACAGGGGGCGGGGGAGCAGTACTTC.

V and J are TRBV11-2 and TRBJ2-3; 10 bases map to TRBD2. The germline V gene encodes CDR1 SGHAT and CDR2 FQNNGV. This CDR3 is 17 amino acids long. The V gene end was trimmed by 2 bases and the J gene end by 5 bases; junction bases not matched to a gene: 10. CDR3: CASSLTRLAGAGDTQYF. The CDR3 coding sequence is TGTGCCAGCAGCTTAACGAGGCTAGCGGGAGCGGGAGATACGCAGTATTTT.

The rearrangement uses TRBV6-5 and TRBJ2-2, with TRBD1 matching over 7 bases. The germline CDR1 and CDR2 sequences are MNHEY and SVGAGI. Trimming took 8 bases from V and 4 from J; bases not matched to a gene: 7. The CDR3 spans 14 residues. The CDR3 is CASALNRGTGELFF. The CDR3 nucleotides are TGTGCCAGCGCCCTTAACAGGGGCACCGGGGAGCTGTTTTTT.

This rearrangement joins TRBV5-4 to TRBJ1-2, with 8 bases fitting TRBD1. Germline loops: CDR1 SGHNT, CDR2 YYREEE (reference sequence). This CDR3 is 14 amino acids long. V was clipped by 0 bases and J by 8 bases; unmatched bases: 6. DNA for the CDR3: TGTGCCAGCAGCTTGGTGGCAGGGGGCGGGGGCTACACCTTC. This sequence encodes CASSLVAGGGGYTF.

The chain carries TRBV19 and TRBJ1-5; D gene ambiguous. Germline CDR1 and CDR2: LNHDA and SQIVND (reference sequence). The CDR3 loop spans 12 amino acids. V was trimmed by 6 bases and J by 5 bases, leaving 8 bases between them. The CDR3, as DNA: TGTGCCAGTAGAAGTTCAGATCAGCCCCAGCATTTT. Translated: CASRSSDQPQHF.

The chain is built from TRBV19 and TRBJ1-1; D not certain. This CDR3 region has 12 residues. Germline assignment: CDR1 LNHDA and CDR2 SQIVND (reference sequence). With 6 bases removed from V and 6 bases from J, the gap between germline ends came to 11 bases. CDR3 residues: CASSGDSAEAFF. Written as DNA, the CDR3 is TGTGCCAGTAGCGGCGACTCGGCTGAAGCTTTCTTT.

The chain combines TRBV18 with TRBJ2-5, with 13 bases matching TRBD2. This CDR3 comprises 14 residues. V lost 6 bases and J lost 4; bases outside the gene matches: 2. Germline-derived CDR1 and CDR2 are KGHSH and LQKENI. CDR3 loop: CASSGTSGTETQYF. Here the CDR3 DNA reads TGTGCCAGCTCCGGGACTAGCGGGACAGAGACCCAGTACTTC.

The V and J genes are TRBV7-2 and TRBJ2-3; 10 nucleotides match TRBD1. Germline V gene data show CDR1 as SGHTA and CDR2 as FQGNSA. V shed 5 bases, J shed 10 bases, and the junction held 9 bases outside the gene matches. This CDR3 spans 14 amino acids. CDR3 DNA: TGTGCCAGCAGCCCGGGACAGGGGCCCCTCGCGCAGTATTTT. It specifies CASSPGQGPLAQYF.

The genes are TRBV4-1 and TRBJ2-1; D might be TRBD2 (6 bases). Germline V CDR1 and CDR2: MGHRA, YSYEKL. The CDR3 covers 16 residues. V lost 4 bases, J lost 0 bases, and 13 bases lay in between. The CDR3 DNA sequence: TGCGCCAGCAGCCGAAAGGGGACTTTCTCCTACAATGAGCAGTTCTTC. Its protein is CASSRKGTFSYNEQFF.

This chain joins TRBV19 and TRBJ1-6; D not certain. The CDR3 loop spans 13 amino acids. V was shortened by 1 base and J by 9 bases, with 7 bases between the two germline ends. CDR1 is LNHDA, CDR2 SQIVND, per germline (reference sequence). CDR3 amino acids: CASSIGLSSPLHF. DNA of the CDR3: TGTGCCAGTAGTATAGGATTGAGTTCACCCCTCCACTTT.

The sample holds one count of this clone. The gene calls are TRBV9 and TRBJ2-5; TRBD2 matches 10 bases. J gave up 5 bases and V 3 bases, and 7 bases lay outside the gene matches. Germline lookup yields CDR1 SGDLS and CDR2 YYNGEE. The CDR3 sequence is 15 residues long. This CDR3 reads CASSGASGRTETQYF. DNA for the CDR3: TGTGCCAGCAGCGGAGCTAGCGGGAGAACCGAGACCCAGTACTTC.

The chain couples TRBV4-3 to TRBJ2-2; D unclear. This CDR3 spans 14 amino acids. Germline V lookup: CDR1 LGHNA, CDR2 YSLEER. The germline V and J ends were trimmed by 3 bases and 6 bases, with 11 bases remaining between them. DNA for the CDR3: TGCGCCAGCAGCCAGCTCGGTTGGTCCGGGGAGCTGTTTTTT. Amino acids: CASSQLGWSGELFF.

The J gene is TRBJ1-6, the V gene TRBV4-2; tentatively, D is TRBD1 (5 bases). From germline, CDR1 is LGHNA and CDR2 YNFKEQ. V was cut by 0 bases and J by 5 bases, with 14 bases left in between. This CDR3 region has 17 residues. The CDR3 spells CASSQDVAGRHNSPLHF. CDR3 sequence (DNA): TGTGCCAGCAGCCAAGATGTTGCGGGACGGCATAATTCACCCCTCCACTTT.

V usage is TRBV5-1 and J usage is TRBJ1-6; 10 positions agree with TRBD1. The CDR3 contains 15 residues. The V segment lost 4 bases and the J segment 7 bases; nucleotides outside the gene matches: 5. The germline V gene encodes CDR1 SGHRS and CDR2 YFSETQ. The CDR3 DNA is TGCGCCAGCAGCATTCGACAGGGGGCCAATTCACCCCTCCACTTT. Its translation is CASSIRQGANSPLHF.

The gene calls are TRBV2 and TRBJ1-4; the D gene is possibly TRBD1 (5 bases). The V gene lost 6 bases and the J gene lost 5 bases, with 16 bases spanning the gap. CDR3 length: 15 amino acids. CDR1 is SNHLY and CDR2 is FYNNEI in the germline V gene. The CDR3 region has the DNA TGTGCCAGCAGCTCCGAGGAGGGGAGAAATGAAAAACTGTTTTTT. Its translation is CASSSEEGRNEKLFF. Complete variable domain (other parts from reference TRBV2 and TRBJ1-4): EPEVTQTPSHQVTQMGQEVILRCVPISNHLYFYWYRQILGQKVEFLVSFYNNEISEKSEIFDDQFSVERPDGSNFTLKIRSTKLEDSAMYFCASSSEEGRNEKLFFGSGTQLSVL.

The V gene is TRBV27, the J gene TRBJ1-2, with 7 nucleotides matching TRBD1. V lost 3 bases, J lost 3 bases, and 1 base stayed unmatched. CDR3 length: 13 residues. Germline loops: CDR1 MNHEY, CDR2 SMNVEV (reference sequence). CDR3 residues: CASSFGQDYGYTF. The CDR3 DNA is TGTGCCAGCAGTTTTGGACAGGACTATGGCTACACCTTC.

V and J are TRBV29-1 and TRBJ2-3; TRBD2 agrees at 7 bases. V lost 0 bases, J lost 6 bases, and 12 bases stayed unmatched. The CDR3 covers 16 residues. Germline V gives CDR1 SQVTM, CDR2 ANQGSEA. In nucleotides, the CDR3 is TGCAGCGTTGAAGACAGGGTAGCGGGCAGCGTGGATACGCAGTATTTT. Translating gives CSVEDRVAGSVDTQYF.

CDR3: CASSPRQGAGELFF. CDR3 coding DNA: TGCGCCAGCAGCCCTCGACAGGGGGCCGGGGAGCTGTTTTTT. V and J are TRBV5-1 and TRBJ2-2; 9 nucleotides match TRBD1. Germline assignment: CDR1 SGHRS and CDR2 YFSETQ. With 4 bases clipped from V and 6 bases from J, the junction kept 4 bases outside the gene matches. This CDR3 has 14 residues.

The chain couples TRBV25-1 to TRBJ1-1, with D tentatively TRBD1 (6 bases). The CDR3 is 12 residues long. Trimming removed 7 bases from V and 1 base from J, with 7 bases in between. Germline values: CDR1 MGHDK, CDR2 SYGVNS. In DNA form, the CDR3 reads TGTGCCAGCACCAGGGGGAACACTGAAGCTTTCTTT. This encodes CASTRGNTEAFF.

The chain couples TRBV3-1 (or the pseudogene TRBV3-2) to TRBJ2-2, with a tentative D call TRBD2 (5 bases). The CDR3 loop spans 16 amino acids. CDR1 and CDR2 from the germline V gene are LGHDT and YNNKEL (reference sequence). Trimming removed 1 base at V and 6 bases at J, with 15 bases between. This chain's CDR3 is CASSQVWTPVPGELFF. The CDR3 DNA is TGTGCCAGCAGCCAAGTTTGGACTCCAGTGCCCGGGGAGCTGTTTTTT.

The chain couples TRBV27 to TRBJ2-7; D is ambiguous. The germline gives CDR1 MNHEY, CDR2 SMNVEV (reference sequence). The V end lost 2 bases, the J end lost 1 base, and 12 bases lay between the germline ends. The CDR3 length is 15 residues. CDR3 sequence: CASSLAPPESYEQYF. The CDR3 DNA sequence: TGTGCCAGCAGTTTAGCCCCTCCGGAGTCCTACGAGCAGTACTTC.

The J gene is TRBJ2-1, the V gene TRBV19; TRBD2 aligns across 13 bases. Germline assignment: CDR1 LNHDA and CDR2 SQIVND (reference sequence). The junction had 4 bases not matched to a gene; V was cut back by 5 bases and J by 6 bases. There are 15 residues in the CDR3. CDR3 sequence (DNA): TGTGCCAGTAGTGGCGGGACTAGCGGGGTCAATGAGCAGTTCTTC. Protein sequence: CASSGGTSGVNEQFF. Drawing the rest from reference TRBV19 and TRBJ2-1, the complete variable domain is DGGITQSPKYLFRKEGQNVTLSCEQNLNHDAMYWYRQDPGQGLRLIYYSQIVNDFQKGDIAEGYSVSREKKESFPLTVTSAQKNPTAFYLCASSGGTSGVNEQFFGPGTRLTVL.

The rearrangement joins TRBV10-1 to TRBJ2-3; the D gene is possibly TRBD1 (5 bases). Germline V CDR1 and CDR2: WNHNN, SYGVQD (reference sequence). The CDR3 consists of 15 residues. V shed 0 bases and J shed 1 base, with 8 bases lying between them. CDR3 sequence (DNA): TGCGCCAGCAGTGAGTCCAGGGTGGGCACAGATACGCAGTATTTT. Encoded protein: CASSESRVGTDTQYF.

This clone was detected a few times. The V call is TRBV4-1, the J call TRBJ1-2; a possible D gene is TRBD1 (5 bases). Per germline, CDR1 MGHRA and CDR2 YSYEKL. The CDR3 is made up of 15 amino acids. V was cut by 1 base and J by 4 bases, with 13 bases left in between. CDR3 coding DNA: TGCGCCAGCAGCCAAGTGGAGGGGAATTCCTATGGCTACACCTTC. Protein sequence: CASSQVEGNSYGYTF.

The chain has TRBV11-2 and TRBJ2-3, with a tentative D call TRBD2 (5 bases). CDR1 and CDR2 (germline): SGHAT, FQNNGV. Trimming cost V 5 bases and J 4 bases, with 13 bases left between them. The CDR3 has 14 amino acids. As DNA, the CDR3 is TGTGCCAGCAGCAAAGAGGGTTCGGCAGATACGCAGTATTTT. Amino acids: CASSKEGSADTQYF.